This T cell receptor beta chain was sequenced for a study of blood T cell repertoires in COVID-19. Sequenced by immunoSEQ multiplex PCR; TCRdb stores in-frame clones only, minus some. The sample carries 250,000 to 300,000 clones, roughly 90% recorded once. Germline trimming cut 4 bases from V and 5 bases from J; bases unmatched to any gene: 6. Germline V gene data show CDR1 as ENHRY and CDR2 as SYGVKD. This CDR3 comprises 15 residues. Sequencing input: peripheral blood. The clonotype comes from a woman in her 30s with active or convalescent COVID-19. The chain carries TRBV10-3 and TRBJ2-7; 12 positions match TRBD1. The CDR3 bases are TGTGCCATCAGTGGGACCGGGACAGGGGGCCACGAGCAGTACTTC. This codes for CAISGTGTGGHEQYF.